These 28 T cell receptor beta chains share one sample of origin, sequenced in a study of shared clonotypes between healthy human individuals. Sequencing was performed with immunoSEQ multiplex PCR; in TCRdb, only in-frame clones are kept and a portion is missing. The data contain millions of clones, approximately 92% of them seen just once; the ten biggest clones take up roughly 0.14%. Sequencing was carried out using naive CD4+ T cells sorted from blood. The subset is: CD45RA+ positively selected. These receptors were taken from a man between 18 and 29 years old in good health.

This chain connects TRBV9 to TRBJ1-6; possible D gene TRBD1, 5 bases. V was shortened by 2 bases and J by 7 bases, with 10 bases between the two germline ends. CDR3 size: 14 residues. Germline loops: CDR1 SGDLS, CDR2 YYNGEE. CDR3: CASSVSTENSPLHF. As DNA, the CDR3 is TGTGCCAGCAGCGTTTCGACAGAGAATTCACCCCTCCACTTT.

This chain connects TRBV11-2 to TRBJ1-2; D remains unclear. Germline values: CDR1 SGHAT, CDR2 FQNNGV. V gave up 1 base and J gave up 4 bases, with 25 bases separating them. CDR3 length equals 19 residues. CDR3 in amino acids: CASSLARSSGGMGLYGYTF. The CDR3 DNA reads TGTGCCAGCAGCTTAGCCCGGAGCAGCGGTGGCATGGGTCTCTATGGCTACACCTTC.

The chain combines TRBV19 with TRBJ2-3; 7 bases match TRBD2. Germline lookup yields CDR1 LNHDA and CDR2 SQIVND (reference sequence). CDR3 length equals 15 residues. Unmatched junction bases numbered 6, after V lost 5 bases and J lost 1 base. CDR3 DNA sequence: TGTGCCAGTAGTCTACTAGCGATTGGCACAGATACGCAGTATTTT. Residues: CASSLLAIGTDTQYF.

This chain joins TRBV27 and TRBJ2-5, with D maybe TRBD1 (5 bases). The CDR3 runs to 13 residues. The germline V and J ends were trimmed by 6 bases and 1 base, with 9 bases remaining between them. CDR1 and CDR2 from the germline V gene are MNHEY and SMNVEV (reference sequence). CDR3 sequence: CASSLTAQETQYF. In DNA form, the CDR3 reads TGTGCCAGCAGCCTGACAGCCCAAGAGACCCAGTACTTC.

V usage is TRBV28 and J usage is TRBJ1-4, with 10 nucleotides matching TRBD1. The J segment lost 0 bases and the V segment lost 1 base, leaving 5 bases of the junction unmatched. The V gene's germline CDR1 is MDHEN and CDR2 SYDVKM. This CDR3 comprises 18 residues. CDR3 protein: CASSLSGTGVATNEKLFF. In DNA, the CDR3 is TGTGCCAGCAGTTTATCCGGGACAGGGGTGGCAACTAATGAAAAACTGTTTTTT.

The chain links TRBV19 to TRBJ1-2; D gene uncertain. This CDR3 has 15 amino acids. The V gene's germline CDR1 is LNHDA and CDR2 SQIVND (reference sequence). V was trimmed by 2 bases and J by 4 bases, leaving 14 bases between them. CDR3 residues: CASSILPGLIYGYTF. In nucleotides, the CDR3 is TGTGCCAGTAGTATACTTCCAGGACTCATCTATGGCTACACCTTC.

The genes are TRBV7-8 and TRBJ2-3; weak D call: TRBD2 (5 bases). V shed 4 bases and J shed 2 bases, with 13 bases lying between them. CDR3 length: 15 amino acids. Germline-derived CDR1 and CDR2 are SGHVS and FQNEAQ. The DNA for the CDR3 is TGTGCCAGCAGCTCCGAGAGGGCACTCACAGATACGCAGTATTTT. Translating gives CASSSERALTDTQYF.

This clone has more than one count but fewer than ten. Distinct nucleotide sequences in the sample also encode this CDR3. V and J are TRBV18 and TRBJ2-5; TRBD2 agrees at 7 bases. The CDR3 is 14 amino acids. The germline V gene encodes CDR1 KGHSH and CDR2 LQKENI. V lost 3 bases and J lost 2; bases outside the gene matches: 3. CDR3 DNA sequence: TGTGCCAGCTCACCCCCGGGACTACAAGAGACCCAGTACTTC. Translated, it gives CASSPPGLQETQYF.

The rearrangement uses TRBV6-1 and TRBJ2-5; 7 bases agree with TRBD1. Germline loops: CDR1 MNHNS, CDR2 SASEGT. J lost 1 base, V lost 5 bases, and 4 bases had no gene match. The CDR3 runs to 14 residues. The CDR3 region is CASSRTGAQETQYF. For the CDR3, the DNA is TGTGCCAGCAGTCGAACAGGGGCCCAAGAGACCCAGTACTTC.

This chain joins TRBV30 and TRBJ1-1, with D uncertain. Trimming took 3 bases from V and 1 from J, leaving 9 bases between them. Germline-derived CDR1 and CDR2 are GTSNPN and SVGIG (reference sequence). The CDR3 runs to 13 residues. The CDR3 coding sequence is TGTGCCTGGAGAGGTAGGGCGAACACTGAAGCTTTCTTT. Translation gives CAWRGRANTEAFF.

This sequence joins TRBV2 and TRBJ2-3; weak D call: TRBD2 (5 bases). V was clipped by 3 bases and J by 0 bases, with 7 bases between them. Germline CDR1 SNHLY, CDR2 FYNNEI. The CDR3 runs 14 residues. The chain's CDR3 is CASSELASTDTQYF. The CDR3 region has the DNA TGTGCCAGCAGTGAGTTAGCGAGCACAGATACGCAGTATTTT.

A remark on this clone: The identical CDR3 is also encoded by other nucleotide sequences in the sample. This chain connects TRBV19 to TRBJ2-5, with TRBD1 identical over 12 bases. Germline CDR1 LNHDA, CDR2 SQIVND (reference sequence). The J segment lost 5 bases and the V segment lost 5 bases, leaving 6 bases of the junction unmatched. The CDR3 contains 15 residues. This chain's CDR3 is CASSALGTGGETQYF. CDR3 in DNA: TGTGCCAGTAGTGCTCTTGGGACAGGGGGCGAGACCCAGTACTTC.

In regard to this clone: Additional DNA sequences in this sample encode the identical CDR3. This chain links TRBV6-1 with TRBJ2-3; possibly TRBD2 for D (5 bases). The CDR3 loop spans 11 amino acids. V lost 6 bases, J lost 6 bases, and 7 bases lay in between. CDR1 and CDR2 from the germline V gene are MNHNS and SASEGT. The CDR3 protein is CASSSGDTQYF. In nucleotides, the CDR3 is TGTGCCAGCAGCTCGGGGGATACGCAGTATTTT.

The J gene is TRBJ2-5, the V gene TRBV29-1; possibly TRBD1 or TRBD2 for D (5 bases each). V lost 4 bases and J 0 bases, leaving 9 bases between the germline ends. The germline gives CDR1 SQVTM, CDR2 ANQGSEA. There are 13 residues in the CDR3. Here the CDR3 reads CSVVGRNQETQYF. The CDR3 DNA reads as TGCAGCGTTGTGGGACGGAACCAAGAGACCCAGTACTTC. The full variable domain, completed using reference TRBV29-1 and TRBJ2-5, is SAVISQKPSRDICQRGTSLTIQCQVDSQVTMMFWYRQQPGQSLTLIATANQGSEATYESGFVIDKFPISRPNLTFSTLTVSNMSPEDSSIYLCSVVGRNQETQYFGPGTRLLVL.

This clone is a singleton in its sample. This chain links TRBV5-1 with TRBJ2-5, with TRBD2 identical over 14 bases. Per germline, CDR1 SGHRS and CDR2 YFSETQ. J lost 5 bases, V lost 0 bases, and 6 bases had no gene match. The CDR3 consists of 17 residues. The CDR3 nucleotides read TGCGCCAGCAGCTTGGGACTAGCGGGGGGGCCGTACGAGACCCAGTACTTC. Translation: CASSLGLAGGPYETQYF.

This clone appeared a few times. The chain is built from TRBV19 and TRBJ1-5, with D tentatively TRBD1 (5 bases). The V gene's germline CDR1 is LNHDA and CDR2 SQIVND (reference sequence). V was clipped by 2 bases and J by 7 bases, with 9 bases between them. The CDR3 spans 13 residues. The CDR3 spells CASSILGGQPQHF. In DNA, the CDR3 is TGTGCCAGTAGTATACTGGGGGGGCAGCCCCAGCATTTT.

The V and J genes are TRBV19 and TRBJ1-4, with D possibly being TRBD1 (5 bases). In germline, CDR1 is LNHDA, CDR2 SQIVND (reference sequence). The CDR3 is made up of 14 amino acids. The V end lost 3 bases, the J end lost 2 bases, and 7 bases lay between the germline ends. The CDR3 region has the DNA TGTGCCAGTAGTATGGGGGAGACTAATGAAAAACTGTTTTTT. Translated: CASSMGETNEKLFF.

CDR3: CASSLLTPINEQFF. DNA for the CDR3: TGTGCCAGCAGCTTACTAACTCCTATCAATGAGCAGTTCTTC. The chain carries TRBV5-6 and TRBJ2-1; no clear D gene. V lost 2 bases and J lost 6, with 12 bases in between. Germline V lookup: CDR1 SGHDT, CDR2 YYEEEE. CDR3 length: 14 amino acids.

The chain is built from TRBV6-6 and TRBJ2-4; TRBD1 matches 9 bases. The CDR3 sequence is 15 residues long. J gave up 6 bases and V 0 bases, and 3 bases lay outside the gene matches. Looked up from germline, CDR1 is MNHNY and CDR2 is SVGAGI (reference sequence). The CDR3 region is CASSYSKGQGNIQYF. Here the CDR3 DNA reads TGTGCCAGCAGTTACTCGAAGGGACAGGGAAACATTCAGTACTTC.

CDR3 sequence reads: CASSGGSYEQYF. CDR3 sequence (DNA): TGTGCCAGCAGTGGAGGTAGCTACGAGCAGTACTTC. The chain recombines TRBV25-1 with TRBJ2-7; unclear D gene. The ends were cut back, 4 bases at V and 3 bases at J, with 7 bases in the middle. There are 12 residues in the CDR3. CDR1 and CDR2 from the germline V gene are MGHDK and SYGVNS.

The chain uses TRBV2 and TRBJ1-6; a weak D match, TRBD1 (6 bases). Trimming pared 5 bases from V and 8 bases from J, leaving 13 bases between. Germline loops: CDR1 SNHLY, CDR2 FYNNEI. The CDR3 has 14 amino acids. The CDR3 here is CASSWGLSDSPLHF. The CDR3 region has the DNA TGTGCCAGCAGTTGGGGGCTATCGGATTCACCCCTCCACTTT.

With regard to this clone: Other DNA variants within this sample encode the same CDR3. The chain couples TRBV20-1 to TRBJ1-4; no reliable D call. Germline V gene sequence: CDR1 DFQATT, CDR2 SNEGSKA (reference sequence). The CDR3 runs to 11 residues. Trimming removed 3 bases at V and 7 bases at J, with 6 bases between. The CDR3 region has the DNA TGCAGTGCTAGGGGCGGTGAAAAACTGTTTTTT. This codes for CSARGGEKLFF.

The rearrangement joins TRBV6-5 to TRBJ1-4; D possibly corresponds to TRBD1 (5 bases). The CDR3 has 14 residues. Trimming left V 8 bases short and J 10 bases short, with 20 bases between. Germline V gene lookup returns CDR1 MNHEY and CDR2 SVGAGI. The CDR3 DNA follows: TGTGCCAGCCCAACGCGGGACCCAAGGGGAAAACTGTTTTTT. Amino acid sequence: CASPTRDPRGKLFF.

This clone was recorded once. The sample holds other DNA sequences that translate to the same CDR3. The V call is TRBV7-2, the J call TRBJ2-7; D tentatively reads TRBD1 or TRBD2 (5 bases each). Germline CDR1 and CDR2: SGHTA and FQGNSA. Trimming removed 5 bases at V and 0 bases at J, with 14 bases between. This CDR3 region has 15 residues. Here the CDR3 reads CASSPLPGSSYEQYF. CDR3 bases: TGTGCCAGCAGCCCCCTGCCAGGGAGCTCCTACGAGCAGTACTTC.

The J gene is TRBJ2-5, the V gene TRBV30; tentatively, D is TRBD1 (6 bases). Trimming pared 0 bases from V and 4 bases from J, leaving 15 bases between. The CDR3 length is 15 residues. CDR1 GTSNPN and CDR2 SVGIG come from the germline V gene (reference sequence). The CDR3 is CAWSVQARGGETQYF. The DNA for the CDR3 is TGTGCCTGGAGTGTACAGGCAAGAGGGGGAGAGACCCAGTACTTC.

The genes are TRBV28 and TRBJ2-7; TRBD2 aligns across 8 bases. V lost 7 bases to trimming and J lost 5 bases; unmatched junction nucleotides: 16. CDR3 length: 16 amino acids. Germline CDR1 reads MDHEN; CDR2 reads SYDVKM. The CDR3 protein is CASKLSLRGARNEQYF. The CDR3 DNA sequence: TGTGCCAGCAAACTTTCCCTGCGGGGGGCTCGGAACGAGCAGTACTTC.

The V call is TRBV6-6, the J call TRBJ1-3; 7 positions agree with TRBD1. This CDR3 has 13 amino acids. The V gene's germline CDR1 is MNHNY and CDR2 SVGAGI (reference sequence). V trimming: 10 bases; J trimming: 4 bases; junction bases outside the gene matches: 7. CDR3 sequence (DNA): TGTGCCACCATGACAGGGTCCGGAAACACCATATATTTT. This translates into CATMTGSGNTIYF.

This clone was recorded only once. The genes are TRBV13 and TRBJ2-1; TRBD2 aligns across 9 bases. J was trimmed by 2 bases and V by 0 bases; bases with no gene match: 2. The CDR3 sequence is 16 residues long. The germline CDR1 and CDR2 sequences are PRHDT and FYEKMQ (reference sequence). DNA for the CDR3: TGTGCCAGCAGCTTAGGGCGGGGGGGGCCCTACAATGAGCAGTTCTTC. Encoded protein: CASSLGRGGPYNEQFF.